The clone carrying this T cell receptor (beta chain) occurred many times. Its antigen is undetermined. Documented time point: newly diagnosed GD, antithyroid drugs for less than 3 months. Construction of the TCR library relied on RNA isolated from PBMCs. Trimming at V came to 4 bases and at J to 7 bases, leaving 12 bases not matched to a gene. The CDR3 totals 19 residues. The germline gives CDR1 KGHDR, CDR2 SFDVKD. The data belong to a study of regulatory T cells in long-lasting Graves disease. Study findings and constraints: Newly diagnosed disease favored TRBV20-1 and TRBJ2-1 over persistent disease.

TCR beta libraries were built with iRepertoire HTBI primers and Arm-PCR of CDR3 regions. TCRdb ran MiXCR on the multiplex PCR reads and lists one entry per CDR3 protein. The sample lists about 440,000 distinct CDR3 sequences, roughly 15% occurring once. The same data also went into a second study, on T cells in Graves' hyperthyroidism and ophthalmopathy. Per that paper: Absent ophthalmopathy progression within 18 months defined stable Graves' hyperthyroidism. A 13 V-J model separated ophthalmopathy from stable hyperthyroidism.

The material was peripheral blood mononuclear cells (PBMCs), obtained at new diagnosis, from a patient treated with antithyroid drugs. V gene TRBV24-1 combines with J gene TRBJ2-1, with TRBD2 matching over 16 bases. This TCR came from a woman younger than 35 with Graves disease. For the CDR3, the DNA is TGTGCCACCAGTGAAACCGGGACTAGCGGGAGGGCCTTTCGGAATGAGCAGTTCTTC. Its translation: CATSETGTSGRAFRNEQFF.